These 2 T cell receptor beta chains came from one sample sequenced in a study of PD-1 blockade in classical Hodgkin lymphoma (dated by TCRdb to the early 2020s). The sample's time point, from its label and the paper: cycle 2 day 1 (C2D1) of nivolumab. Relapse after autologous stem cell transplantation had occurred in all trial patients, and cohorts A, B and C were distinguished by prior brentuximab vedotin exposure. To prepare the library, the immunoSEQ multiplex PCR assay was applied. TCRdb carries this immuneACCESS record with in-frame sequences only. Its versions omit some clonotypes, under half of them owing to an unresolved V gene in the studies checked, with the rest unexplained. The sample table holds around 19,000 clones, of which more than 80% were seen once. The ten largest clones represent roughly 14% of the sample. The source was peripheral blood mononuclear cells (PBMCs), collected before the second cycle of nivolumab. These receptors were obtained from a human donor with classical Hodgkin lymphoma.

This chain uses TRBV5-1 with TRBJ1-3; perhaps TRBD1 as D (5 bases). CDR1 SGHRS and CDR2 YFSETQ come from the germline V gene. V was shortened by 1 base and J by 4 bases, with 12 bases between the two germline ends. This CDR3 spans 15 amino acids. CDR3 DNA: TGCGCCAGCAGCTTGACCGCAGGGTCCGGAAACACCATATATTTT. Translated, it gives CASSLTAGSGNTIYF.

The chain is built from TRBV4-3 and TRBJ1-2; D gene uncertain. CDR3 length: 15 amino acids. Germline CDR1 LGHNA, CDR2 YSLEER. V gave up 0 bases and J gave up 4 bases, with 12 bases separating them. CDR3 residues: CASSQDHVASYGYTF. CDR3 coding DNA: TGCGCCAGCAGCCAAGATCACGTGGCCAGCTATGGCTACACCTTC.